Below are 11 T cell receptor beta chains sequenced from a single sample in a study of cytomegalovirus exposure and HLA in healthy donors. 13 Jbeta primers and 60 Vbeta primers were used for the PCR. The protocol was immunoSEQ multiplex PCR, while the TCRdb copy is restricted to in-frame clones and leaves out a portion. The sample shows some 160,000 clones, 78% of them seen only once. Sequencing was carried out using PBMCs. The receptor set was obtained from a woman between 40 and 50 years old in good health and CMV-seropositive.

The J gene is TRBJ2-7, the V gene TRBV6-5; D perhaps matches TRBD1 (6 bases). V was clipped by 6 bases and J by 3 bases, with 18 bases between them. From germline, CDR1 is MNHEY and CDR2 SVGAGI. The CDR3 is 15 amino acids. DNA of the CDR3: TGTGCCAGCAGACCTCGACAGGCTCCTCTCTACGAGCAGTACTTC. The encoded protein is CASRPRQAPLYEQYF.

V usage is TRBV4-3 and J usage is TRBJ2-3; 9 bases align to TRBD1. Germline V CDR1 and CDR2: LGHNA, YSLEER. This CDR3 region has 15 residues. The J segment lost 5 bases and the V segment lost 0 bases, leaving 3 bases of the junction unmatched. CDR3 DNA: TGCGCCAGCAGCCAAGATAGACAGGGGGAAGATACGCAGTATTTT. It specifies CASSQDRQGEDTQYF.

This clone was observed a single time. This sequence joins TRBV6-5 and TRBJ1-1; TRBD1 matches 9 bases. This CDR3 contains 14 residues. Looked up from germline, CDR1 is MNHEY and CDR2 is SVGAGI. Trimming took 6 bases from V and 1 from J; bases not matched to a gene: 3. The CDR3 region is CASSRDRANTEAFF. As DNA, the CDR3 is TGTGCCAGCAGCCGGGACAGGGCGAACACTGAAGCTTTCTTT.

The chain recombines TRBV27 with TRBJ2-5; 7 bases map to TRBD1. The CDR3 is 15 residues long. The ends lost 4 bases at V and 4 bases at J; junction bases unmatched: 9. CDR1 MNHEY and CDR2 SMNVEV come from the germline V gene (reference sequence). In DNA, the CDR3 is TGTGCCAGCAGTTCCCCCGTAGGGGGCAGAGAGACCCAGTACTTC. It encodes CASSSPVGGRETQYF.

Of note for this clone: Germline is not matched at one junction end, which may reflect a read error. The sample contains more than one DNA sequence encoding this CDR3. This chain uses TRBV9 with TRBJ1-6; 8 positions agree with TRBD1. Germline V gives CDR1 SGDLS, CDR2 YYNGEE. This CDR3 has 15 residues. The CDR3 DNA is TGCGCCAGCAGCGTAGGACAGGGCCCGAGCTCACCCCTCCACTTT. Encoded protein: CASSVGQGPSSPLHF.

This sequence joins TRBV11-3 and TRBJ2-5; the match to TRBD1 covers 9 bases. V lost 5 bases and J lost 11; bases outside the gene matches: 12. Per the germline V gene, CDR1 is SGHNT and CDR2 is YENEEA. This CDR3 comprises 14 residues. CDR3 nucleotides: TGTGCCAGCAGCCCCGGACAGGGGACGGAAGAGCAGTACTTC. Its protein product is CASSPGQGTEEQYF.

The rearrangement uses TRBV2 and TRBJ1-1; 7 bases fit TRBD1. V dropped 8 bases and J dropped 5; count of bases not matched to a gene: 8. Germline V CDR1 and CDR2: SNHLY, FYNNEI. CDR3 length: 13 amino acids. CDR3 in DNA: TGTGCCAGCGAACAGGGGTATTCTACTGAAGCTTTCTTT. Its translation: CASEQGYSTEAFF.

The chain joins TRBV2 to TRBJ2-2, with D maybe TRBD1 (6 bases). The CDR3 extends over 13 amino acids. V gave up 6 bases and J gave up 4 bases, with 9 bases separating them. Germline lookup yields CDR1 SNHLY and CDR2 FYNNEI. Here the CDR3 DNA reads TGTGCCAGCAGACAGGGCGCCACCGGGGAGCTGTTTTTT. It yields the protein CASRQGATGELFF.

This clone appeared once. This sequence joins TRBV19 and TRBJ1-1, with no clear D. CDR1 and CDR2 from the germline V gene are LNHDA and SQIVND (reference sequence). This CDR3 region has 14 residues. V was trimmed by 6 bases and J by 5 bases, leaving 16 bases between them. The CDR3: CASRLVGGSTEAFF. In nucleotides, the CDR3 is TGTGCCAGTAGACTTGTGGGAGGATCGACTGAAGCTTTCTTT.

The chain carries TRBV30 and TRBJ1-1; D is possibly TRBD1 (5 bases). The CDR3 extends over 13 amino acids. Trimming stripped 3 bases from V and 1 base from J, with 9 bases between. The V gene's germline CDR1 is GTSNPN and CDR2 SVGIG (reference sequence). CDR3 nucleotides: TGTGCCTGGAGAACGGACAAGAACACTGAAGCTTTCTTT. Its translation is CAWRTDKNTEAFF.

This chain uses TRBV7-2 with TRBJ1-2, with D possibly being TRBD1 (5 bases). Trimming took 3 bases from V and 5 from J, leaving 10 bases between them. This CDR3 is built from 13 residues. Germline loops: CDR1 SGHTA, CDR2 FQGNSA. CDR3: CASSLYQGYGYTF. The CDR3 nucleotides are TGTGCCAGCAGCTTGTACCAGGGATATGGCTACACCTTC.